Given below is one TCR beta chain in context. The repertoire was sequenced with immunoSEQ multiplex PCR; TCRdb's copy has only in-frame clones and lacks some. The data hold about 680,000 clones, with roughly nine tenths observed a single time. This entry is derived from a study of shared clonotypes between healthy human individuals. Germline lookup yields CDR1 ENHRY and CDR2 SYGVKD. The CDR3 covers 14 residues. The V end was cut by 10 bases, the J end by 0 bases, with 16 bases between. Naivety among CD8 cells was defined by CD45RO negativity and positive CCR7 selection, thereby excluding terminally differentiated effector memory CD45RA+ cells.

V usage is TRBV10-3 and J usage is TRBJ2-7, with D perhaps TRBD2 (6 bases). Input material: naive CD8+ T cells sorted from blood. The sequence was obtained from a man between 25 and 39 years old in good health. The CDR3 bases are TGTGCCACCACGCTTACCGGGAGCTCCTACGAGCAGTACTTC. It encodes CATTLTGSSYEQYF.